Listed below are T cell receptor beta chains from one sample, sequenced in a study of shared clonotypes between healthy human individuals. Clones were sequenced by immunoSEQ multiplex PCR, and TCRdb holds only the in-frame ones, with some missing. The sample yields over a million clones, around three quarters seen once. Sequencing input: memory CD4+ T cells from PBMCs. These receptors were obtained from a man aged 18-30 years in good health. Some clones in this sample may be carry-over from other donors' samples. Each CDR3 is given with its conserved first and last residue. The D gene is left open where the match is weak. The listing skips clone size in some rows; elsewhere it reads once, few, many or a size class.

size	V	J	D	CDR3	DNA
-	TRBV7-8	TRBJ1-2	-	CASSLIRLGQYGYTF	TGTGCCAGCAGCTTAATTCGTCTCGGACAGTATGGCTACACCTTC
many	TRBV4-1	TRBJ2-7	-	CASSQAGGFYEQYF	TGCGCCAGCAGCCAGGCCGGAGGGTTCTACGAGCAGTACTTC
-	TRBV27	TRBJ1-1	-	CASSLYGNTEAFF	TGTGCCAGCAGTTTATATGGGAACACTGAAGCTTTCTTT
few	TRBV5-1	TRBJ2-7	-	CASSQETYRGLSTYEQYF	TGCGCCAGCAGCCAAGAGACTTACAGGGGACTCAGCACCTACGAGCAGTACTTC
-	TRBV6-6	TRBJ2-2	-	CASNPSSTGELFF	TGTGCCAGCAACCCTAGTTCCACCGGGGAGCTGTTTTTT
-	TRBV7-3	TRBJ2-2	-	CASSHNSAGVTGELFF	TGTGCCAGCAGTCACAATTCCGCAGGGGTCACCGGGGAGCTGTTTTTT
-	TRBV28	TRBJ2-5	TRBD1	CASRLGTGESETQYF	TGTGCCAGCAGGTTGGGGACAGGGGAGTCGGAGACCCAGTACTTC
-	TRBV5-4	TRBJ2-1	-	CASSGRGEGRNNEQFF	TGTGCCAGCAGCGGGCGGGGTGAAGGTCGGAACAATGAGCAGTTCTTC
once	TRBV7-2	TRBJ1-1	-	CASSPAGKVNTEAFF	TGTGCCAGCAGCCCAGCAGGGAAGGTGAACACTGAAGCTTTCTTT
-	TRBV6-5	TRBJ1-1	TRBD1	CASRRQGATEAFF	TGTGCCAGCAGAAGACAGGGGGCGACTGAAGCTTTCTTT
-	TRBV2	TRBJ2-1	TRBD1	CASRPLGTGNLGQFF	TGTGCCAGCAGACCCCTGGGGACAGGAAACCTTGGGCAGTTCTTC
-	TRBV4-2	TRBJ2-1	-	CASSPGALSYNEQFF	TGTGCCAGCAGCCCGGGGGCCCTCTCCTACAATGAGCAGTTCTTC
-	TRBV5-1	TRBJ2-1	TRBD2	CASSPRTTSLSYNEQFF	TGCGCCAGCAGCCCCCGTACGACTAGCCTCTCCTACAATGAGCAGTTCTTC
-	TRBV5-6	TRBJ1-1	TRBD1	CASSSIGDRASNTEAFF	TGTGCCAGCAGCTCGATTGGGGACAGGGCTTCTAACACTGAAGCTTTCTTT
many	TRBV5-1	TRBJ1-1	-	CASSLGTENTEAFF	TGCGCCAGCAGCTTGGGGACAGAGAACACTGAAGCTTTCTTT